The next 24 T cell receptor beta chains were all read from a single sample in a study of CD8 T cells in ankylosing spondylitis. MiXCR, applied by TCRdb to the 5' RACE reads, yields one record per CDR3 protein. This repertoire shows 150,000 to 250,000 distinct CDR3 sequences, about 13% found once; its top ten account for approximately 15%. Source material: blood, either unsorted or a sorted T cell fraction (not recorded which). The receptors originated from a male donor with ankylosing spondylitis or in good health (not recorded which).

This clonotype occurred a few times. The rearrangement links TRBV2 to TRBJ2-5, with TRBD2 as a possible D gene (5 bases). Germline V gives CDR1 SNHLY, CDR2 FYNNEI. There are 13 residues in the CDR3. V gave up 4 bases and J gave up 4 bases, with 10 bases separating them. CDR3 sequence reads: CASSVGIPETQYF. The CDR3 nucleotides read TGTGCCAGCAGTGTCGGGATCCCAGAGACCCAGTACTTC.

The J gene is TRBJ2-7, the V gene TRBV5-6; 10 bases match TRBD2. Germline V gives CDR1 SGHDT, CDR2 YYEEEE. The CDR3 covers 16 residues. J lost 4 bases, V lost 2 bases, and 9 bases had no gene match. CDR3 nucleotides: TGTGCCAGCAGCTTCGGGCTAGCGGGAGTTACATACGAGCAGTACTTC. Protein sequence: CASSFGLAGVTYEQYF.

This sequence joins TRBV9 and TRBJ2-1; no firm D call. The V and J ends lost 3 bases and 4 bases respectively, with 14 bases between them. This CDR3 contains 15 residues. CDR1 is SGDLS and CDR2 is YYNGEE in the germline V gene. CDR3 nucleotides: TGTGCCAGCAGCGCTTGGACCACCTTTTACAATGAGCAGTTCTTC. This translates into CASSAWTTFYNEQFF.

This chain uses TRBV18 with TRBJ2-1; D remains ambiguous. This CDR3 contains 16 residues. In germline, CDR1 is KGHSH, CDR2 LQKENI. V was cut by 0 bases and J by 0 bases, with 9 bases left in between. The DNA for the CDR3 is TGTGCCAGCTCACCACCGGTGGCTCTCTCCTACAATGAGCAGTTCTTC. This encodes CASSPPVALSYNEQFF. The entire variable domain, with the rest obtained from reference TRBV18 and TRBJ2-1, is as follows: NAGVMQNPRHLVRRRGQEARLRCSPMKGHSHVYWYRQLPEEGLKFMVYLQKENIIDESGMPKERFSAEFPKEGPSILRIQQVVRGDSAAYFCASSPPVALSYNEQFFGPGTRLTVL.

Only a few counts were recorded for this clonotype. The V and J genes are TRBV9 and TRBJ2-1, with a possible D match to TRBD2 (6 bases). The CDR3 contains 16 residues. V was clipped by 4 bases and J by 0 bases, with 14 bases between them. Looked up from germline, CDR1 is SGDLS and CDR2 is YYNGEE. This chain's CDR3 is CASSPLGGVSYNEQFF. The CDR3, as DNA: TGTGCCAGCAGCCCCCTGGGCGGGGTCTCCTACAATGAGCAGTTCTTC. Drawing the rest from reference TRBV9 and TRBJ2-1, the complete variable domain is DSGVTQTPKHLITATGQRVTLRCSPRSGDLSVYWYQQSLDQGLQFLIQYYNGEERAKGNILERFSAQQFPDLHSELNLSSLELGDSALYFCASSPLGGVSYNEQFFGPGTRLTVL.

In this sample, this clonotype turned up a few times. This chain connects TRBV10-2 to TRBJ2-5, with D possibly TRBD2 on 6 matching bases. In germline, CDR1 is WSHSY, CDR2 SAAADI. The CDR3 runs to 13 residues. The V and J ends lost 2 bases and 5 bases respectively, with 9 bases between them. CDR3 in DNA: TGCGCCAGCAGTGAGCTGGGGAGGGAGACCCAGTACTTC. The encoded protein is CASSELGRETQYF.

This clonotype was seen a handful of times. The rearrangement uses TRBV9 and TRBJ2-3; perhaps TRBD2 as D (7 bases). The germline V gene has CDR1 SGDLS and CDR2 YYNGEE. The length of the CDR3 is 16 residues. V was clipped by 4 bases and J by 3 bases, with 18 bases between them. CDR3 sequence reads: CASSPGGGPGTDTQYF. The CDR3, as DNA: TGTGCCAGCAGCCCTGGCGGGGGCCCCGGAACAGATACGCAGTATTTT.

This clonotype was detected ten times or more. The chain combines TRBV2 with TRBJ2-1; 10 bases are shared with TRBD2. Trimming cost V 0 bases and J 12 bases; bases outside gene matches: 11. There are 16 residues in the CDR3. CDR1 is SNHLY and CDR2 is FYNNEI in the germline V gene. The CDR3 DNA sequence: TGTGCCAGCAGTGAAGCCCCTAGCGGGGGTCGCGAGGGGCAGTTCTTC. This translates into CASSEAPSGGREGQFF.

The rearrangement links TRBV7-9 to TRBJ1-1; D remains ambiguous. Trimming shortened V by 4 bases and J by 5 bases, and 11 bases separated the two germline ends. The CDR3 sequence is 13 residues long. Per germline, CDR1 SEHNR and CDR2 FQNEAQ (reference sequence). This chain's CDR3 is CASSYGVETEAFF. CDR3 sequence (DNA): TGTGCCAGCAGCTACGGGGTGGAAACTGAAGCTTTCTTT.

The chain uses TRBV19 and TRBJ2-5, with a possible D match to TRBD2 (7 bases). V lost 1 base, J lost 6 bases, and 9 bases lay in between. CDR1 and CDR2 from the germline V gene are LNHDA and SQIVND (reference sequence). The CDR3 is made up of 13 amino acids. The CDR3 region has the DNA TGTGCCAGTAGTATAGGGGGGGGCCAGACCCAGTACTTC. It translates to CASSIGGGQTQYF.

This clonotype was detected many times. This CDR3 reads CSVAAVGQPQHF. CDR3 DNA: TGCAGCGTTGCGGCGGTTGGGCAGCCCCAGCATTTT. The chain links TRBV29-1 to TRBJ1-5, with D uncertain. This CDR3 region has 12 residues. Germline CDR1 is SQVTM and CDR2 is ANQGSEA. The ends were cut back, 4 bases at V and 7 bases at J, with 11 bases in the middle.

The table lists this clonotype with a few counts. The chain recombines TRBV10-3 with TRBJ2-3; 9 bases align to TRBD1. V was pared by 4 bases and J by 2 bases, with 7 bases of the junction left unmatched. This CDR3 contains 16 residues. The V gene's germline CDR1 is ENHRY and CDR2 SYGVKD. The CDR3 DNA reads TGTGCCATCAGTGGAAACAGGGGGCTTCTCACAGATACGCAGTATTTT. Its translation is CAISGNRGLLTDTQYF.

The sample holds a few counts of this clonotype. The genes are TRBV4-1 and TRBJ2-1, with D perhaps TRBD2 (7 bases). This CDR3 region has 15 residues. Trimming left V 2 bases short and J 10 bases short, with 18 bases between. CDR1 is MGHRA and CDR2 is YSYEKL in the germline V gene. Here the CDR3 DNA reads TGCGCCAGCAGCCAATCCCGCCGGGGGGCCTGGGAGCAGTTCTTC. Translation gives CASSQSRRGAWEQFF.

This clonotype came up a few times. This rearrangement joins TRBV7-9 to TRBJ2-1, with 8 bases fitting TRBD2. The CDR3 is 15 residues long. Germline V gene lookup returns CDR1 SEHNR and CDR2 FQNEAQ (reference sequence). The junction had 9 bases not matched to a gene; V was cut back by 5 bases and J by 6 bases. CDR3 sequence reads: CASSAQAGAANEQFF. CDR3 coding DNA: TGTGCCAGCAGCGCCCAAGCGGGGGCCGCCAATGAGCAGTTCTTC.

This clonotype was recorded many times. J is TRBJ2-7 and V is TRBV30; D call uncertain. Germline-derived CDR1 and CDR2 are GTSNPN and SVGIG (reference sequence). CDR3 length equals 10 residues. Trimming shortened V by 3 bases and J by 5 bases, and 5 bases separated the two germline ends. The DNA of the CDR3 is TGTGCCTGGAGCGAAGACGAGCAGTACTTC. It specifies CAWSEDEQYF.

The genes are TRBV15 and TRBJ1-1, with TRBD1 as a possible D gene (5 bases). Germline V gene data show CDR1 as LNHNV and CDR2 as YYDKDF (reference sequence). CDR3 length: 13 amino acids. Trimming removed 1 base from V and 3 bases from J, with 6 bases in between. The CDR3 sequence is CATSRGGDTEAFF. DNA of the CDR3: TGTGCCACCAGCAGAGGAGGGGACACTGAAGCTTTCTTT.

This clonotype was detected only a few times. This chain uses TRBV25-1 with TRBJ2-7, with D unclear. Germline V CDR1 and CDR2: MGHDK, SYGVNS. Trimming took off 5 bases at V and 3 bases at J, with 2 bases between the two ends. The CDR3 covers 10 residues. CDR3 coding DNA: TGTGCCAGCAGTCACTACGAGCAGTACTTC. This gives the protein CASSHYEQYF.

This rearrangement joins TRBV5-1 to TRBJ1-4, with D unclear. Trimming took 0 bases from V and 3 from J, leaving 9 bases between them. This CDR3 spans 15 amino acids. Per germline, CDR1 SGHRS and CDR2 YFSETQ. CDR3 in amino acids: CASSLVADANEKLFF. For the CDR3, the DNA is TGCGCCAGCAGCTTGGTGGCGGACGCTAATGAAAAACTGTTTTTT.

Only a few counts were recorded for this clonotype. This chain connects TRBV7-9 to TRBJ1-1, with D perhaps TRBD1 (6 bases). The V gene's germline CDR1 is SEHNR and CDR2 FQNEAQ (reference sequence). CDR3 size: 16 residues. V was trimmed by 4 bases and J by 0 bases, leaving 15 bases between them. DNA of the CDR3: TGTGCCAGCAGCTCCCGGGAAGGGGGATTGAACACTGAAGCTTTCTTT. It is translated as CASSSREGGLNTEAFF.

The table lists this clonotype with a few counts. The chain joins TRBV5-6 to TRBJ1-2; maybe TRBD1 (6 bases). The CDR3 has 16 residues. Trimming pared 3 bases from V and 1 base from J, leaving 16 bases between. Germline V gene sequence: CDR1 SGHDT, CDR2 YYEEEE. The CDR3 protein is CASSWTVKLNNYGYTF. For the CDR3, the DNA is TGTGCCAGCAGCTGGACAGTCAAACTCAATAACTATGGCTACACCTTC.

This clonotype was picked up a small number of times. This chain uses TRBV10-3 with TRBJ2-1; weak D call: TRBD2 (6 bases). The CDR3 runs 14 residues. Germline CDR1 is ENHRY and CDR2 is SYGVKD. V lost 11 bases and J lost 0, with 14 bases in between. The CDR3 spells CAPRDCLSYNEQFF. The CDR3 nucleotides are TGTGCCCCCAGGGACTGTCTCTCCTACAATGAGCAGTTCTTC.

In this sample, this clonotype turned up many times. V and J are TRBV7-9 and TRBJ2-1; perhaps TRBD2 as D (6 bases). The CDR3 runs to 16 residues. V dropped 1 base and J dropped 2 bases, with 12 bases sitting between them. Germline lookup yields CDR1 SEHNR and CDR2 FQNEAQ (reference sequence). The CDR3: CASSLDGGRTYNEQFF. CDR3 DNA: TGTGCCAGCAGCTTAGACGGGGGTCGCACCTACAATGAGCAGTTCTTC.

The chain couples TRBV29-1 to TRBJ1-1; D is ambiguous. Trimming shortened V by 5 bases and J by 6 bases, and 13 bases separated the two germline ends. CDR1 is SQVTM, CDR2 ANQGSEA, per germline. The CDR3 extends over 12 amino acids. The CDR3 is CSVSGQGPEAFF. DNA for the CDR3: TGCAGCGTTTCCGGTCAAGGCCCTGAAGCTTTCTTT.

In its sample, this clonotype was seen a few times. The rearrangement links TRBV6-1 to TRBJ2-7, with D hard to call. Germline V CDR1 and CDR2: MNHNS, SASEGT. The V end lost 1 base, the J end lost 2 bases, and 9 bases lay between the germline ends. This CDR3 region has 14 residues. Here the CDR3 DNA reads TGTGCCAGCAGTGAAGGTCCAATACCCTACGAGCAGTACTTC. Translating it yields CASSEGPIPYEQYF.